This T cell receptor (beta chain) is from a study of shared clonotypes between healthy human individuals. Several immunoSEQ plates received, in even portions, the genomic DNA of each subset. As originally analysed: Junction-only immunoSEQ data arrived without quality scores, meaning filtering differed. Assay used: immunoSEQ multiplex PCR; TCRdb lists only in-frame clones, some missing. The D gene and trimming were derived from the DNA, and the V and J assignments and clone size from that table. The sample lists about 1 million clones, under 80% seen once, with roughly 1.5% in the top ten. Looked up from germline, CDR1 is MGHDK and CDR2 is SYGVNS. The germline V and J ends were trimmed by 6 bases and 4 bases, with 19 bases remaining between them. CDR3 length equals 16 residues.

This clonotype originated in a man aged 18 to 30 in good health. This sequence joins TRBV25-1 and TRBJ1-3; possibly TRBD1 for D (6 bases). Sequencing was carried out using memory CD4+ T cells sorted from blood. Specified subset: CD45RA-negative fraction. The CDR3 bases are TGTGCCAGCAGCCAACAGGGAGGGTTGACGGGAAACACCATATATTTT. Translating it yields CASSQQGGLTGNTIYF.